This T cell receptor (beta chain) appears in the sequencing data of a study of PD-1 blockade in classical Hodgkin lymphoma. General study points: The authors excluded patients who started nivolumab under 1 year after ASCT.

Brentuximab vedotin exposure varied among the patients, all of whom had relapsed after autologous stem cell transplantation. The protocol was immunoSEQ multiplex PCR, while the TCRdb copy is restricted to in-frame clones and leaves out a portion. The sample has more than 25,000 clones, just over 70% seen once. Trimming cost V 3 bases and J 1 base, with 10 bases left between them. Germline V gene sequence: CDR1 GTSNPN, CDR2 SVGIG (reference sequence). This CDR3 comprises 14 residues. A remark on this clone: The antigen is unknown.

The clonotype comes from a human donor with classical Hodgkin lymphoma. Sequenced material: peripheral blood mononuclear cells (PBMCs), taken before the second cycle of nivolumab. The chain is built from TRBV30 and TRBJ1-5, with D possibly TRBD1 on 5 matching bases. The chain's CDR3 is CAWSWGGSNQPQHF. CDR3 DNA: TGTGCCTGGAGCTGGGGGGGGAGCAATCAGCCCCAGCATTTT.